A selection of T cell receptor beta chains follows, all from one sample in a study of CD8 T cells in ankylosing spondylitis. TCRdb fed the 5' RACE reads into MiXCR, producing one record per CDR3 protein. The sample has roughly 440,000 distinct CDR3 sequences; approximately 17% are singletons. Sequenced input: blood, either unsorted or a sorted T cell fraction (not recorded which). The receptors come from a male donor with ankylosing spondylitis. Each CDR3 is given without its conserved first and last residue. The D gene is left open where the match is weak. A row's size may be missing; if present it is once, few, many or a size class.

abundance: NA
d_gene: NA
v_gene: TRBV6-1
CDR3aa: ASNRGPSLESSYNEQF

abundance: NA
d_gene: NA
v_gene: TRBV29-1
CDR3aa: NTDTQY

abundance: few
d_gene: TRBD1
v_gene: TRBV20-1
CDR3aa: SASKGAGETQY

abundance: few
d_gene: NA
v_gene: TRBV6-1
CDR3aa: ASTRMSQGSPQH

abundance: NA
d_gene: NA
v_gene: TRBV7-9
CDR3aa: ASSLAVGSRSGTEAF

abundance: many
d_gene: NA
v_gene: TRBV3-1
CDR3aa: ASSSPGLIQY

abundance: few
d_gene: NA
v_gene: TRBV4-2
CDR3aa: ASSQEGPGLGEQY

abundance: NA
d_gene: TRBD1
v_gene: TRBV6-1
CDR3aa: ASSPGQGASQPQH

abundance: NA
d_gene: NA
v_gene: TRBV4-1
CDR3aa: ASSPRDTQSSYEQY

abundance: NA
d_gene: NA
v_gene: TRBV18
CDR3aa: ASSPNQLGTDTQY

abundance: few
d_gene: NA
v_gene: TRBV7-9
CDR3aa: ASSLDPGYQETQY

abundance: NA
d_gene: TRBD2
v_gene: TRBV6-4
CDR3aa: ASSDFSGSSYNEQF

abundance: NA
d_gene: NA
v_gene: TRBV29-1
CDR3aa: SVVFGTPLTNEQF

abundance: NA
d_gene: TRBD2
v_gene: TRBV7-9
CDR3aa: ASSYRAGAYNEQF

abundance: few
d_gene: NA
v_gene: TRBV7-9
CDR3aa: ASSSGTFFNEQF

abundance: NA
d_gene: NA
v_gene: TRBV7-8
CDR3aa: ASSLKNSNQPQH

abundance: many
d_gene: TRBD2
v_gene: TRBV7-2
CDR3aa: ASSSQIAGAGEQY

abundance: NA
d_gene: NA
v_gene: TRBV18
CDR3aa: ASRSTLTETQY

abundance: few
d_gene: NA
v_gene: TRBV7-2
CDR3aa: ASSSYTVDEQF

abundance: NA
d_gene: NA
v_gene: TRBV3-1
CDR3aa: ASSQESRNRAAYGYT

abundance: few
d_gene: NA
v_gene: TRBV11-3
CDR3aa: ASSLDNEQY

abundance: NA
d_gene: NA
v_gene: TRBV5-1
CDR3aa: ASSLVPGQETQY

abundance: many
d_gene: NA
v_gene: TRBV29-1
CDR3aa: SVEELGYEQY

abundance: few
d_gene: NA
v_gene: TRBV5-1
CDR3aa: ASREGLNTEAF

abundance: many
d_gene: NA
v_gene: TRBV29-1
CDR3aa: SVDNPGVYTEAF

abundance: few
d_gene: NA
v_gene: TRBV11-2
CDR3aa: ASRSPGANVLT

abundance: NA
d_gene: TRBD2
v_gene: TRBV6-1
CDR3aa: ASSQRGVDTQY

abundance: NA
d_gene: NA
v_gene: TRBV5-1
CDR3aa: ASSLEVFSYNEQF

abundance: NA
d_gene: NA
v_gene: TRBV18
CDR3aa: ASSPGRRVDTQY

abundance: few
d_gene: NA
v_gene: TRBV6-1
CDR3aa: ASNPSSANYGYT

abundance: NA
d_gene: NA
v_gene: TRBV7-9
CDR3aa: ASSLVGGKNIQY

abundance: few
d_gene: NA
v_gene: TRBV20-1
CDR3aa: SATNIGAF

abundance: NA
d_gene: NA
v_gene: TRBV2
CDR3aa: ASSGRRGETQY

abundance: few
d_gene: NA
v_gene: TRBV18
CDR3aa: ASSRPGEAGGNIQY

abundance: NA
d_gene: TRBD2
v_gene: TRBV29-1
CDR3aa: SVDPGWAGGPDTQY

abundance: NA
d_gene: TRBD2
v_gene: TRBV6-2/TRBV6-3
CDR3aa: ASSYSDLGTSGGATETQY

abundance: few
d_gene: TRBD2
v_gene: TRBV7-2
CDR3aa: ASSLGRGGYNEQF

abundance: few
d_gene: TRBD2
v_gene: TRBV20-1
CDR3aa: SASFRSAGGKVGETQY

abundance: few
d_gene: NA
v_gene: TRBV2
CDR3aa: ASSEQGTKGGPQH

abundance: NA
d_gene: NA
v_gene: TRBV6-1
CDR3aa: ASSQFPTNEKLF

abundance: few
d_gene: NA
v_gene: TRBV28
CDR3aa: ASSPGTHPGYGYT

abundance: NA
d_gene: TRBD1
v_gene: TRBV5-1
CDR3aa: ASSEGQRRNTIY

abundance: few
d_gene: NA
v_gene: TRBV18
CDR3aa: ASSRPGHTEAF

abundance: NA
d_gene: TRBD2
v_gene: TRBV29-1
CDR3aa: SAGASGPYNEQF

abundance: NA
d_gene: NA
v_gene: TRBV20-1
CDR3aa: SAMGDSNNEQF

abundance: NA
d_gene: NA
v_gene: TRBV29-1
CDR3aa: SARLVGTGETQY

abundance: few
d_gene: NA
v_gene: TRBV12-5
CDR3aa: ASGWDGLDEQY

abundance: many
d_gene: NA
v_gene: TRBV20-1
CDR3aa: SARGGETQY

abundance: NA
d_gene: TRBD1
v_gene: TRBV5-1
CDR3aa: ASSSTGARGYT

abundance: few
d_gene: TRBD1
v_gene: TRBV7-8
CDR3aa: ASSLGGRGLSGELF

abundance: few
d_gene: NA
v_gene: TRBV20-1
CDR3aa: SAREADYGYT

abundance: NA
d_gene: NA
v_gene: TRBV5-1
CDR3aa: ASSLGRRYEQY

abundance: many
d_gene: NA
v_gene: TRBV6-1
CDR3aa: ASSEGVFGAYSNQPQH

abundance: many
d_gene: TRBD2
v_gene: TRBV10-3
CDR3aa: AISDPLAGVEQF

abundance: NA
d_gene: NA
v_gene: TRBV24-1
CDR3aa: ATSDEAGDDTDTQY